The next 26 T cell receptor beta chains were all read from a single sample in a study of identical twins' blood T cells. MiXCR, run by TCRdb on the 5' RACE reads, gives a single entry per CDR3 protein. The sample contains fewer than 450,000 distinct CDR3 sequences, 28% of which appear only once. The source material was PBMCs. The receptor source for this set is a woman aged 18-55 years in good health.

On this clonotype: With a much larger clone just one base away, this may be a read error. This chain joins TRBV5-1 and TRBJ1-6; no firm D call. Germline lookup yields CDR1 SGHRS and CDR2 YFSETQ. CDR3 length equals 16 residues. In DNA form, the CDR3 reads TGCGCCAGCAGCTTAACAGCGAGCTCCTATAATTCACCCCCCCACTTT. It is translated as CASSLTASSYNSPPHF.

The sample holds a few counts of this clonotype. The chain uses TRBV29-1 and TRBJ2-7; D perhaps matches TRBD1 (5 bases). This CDR3 contains 12 residues. The germline V gene has CDR1 SQVTM and CDR2 ANQGSEA. The V end lost 7 bases, the J end lost 4 bases, and 14 bases lay between the germline ends. The CDR3 reads CSAGHHLYEQYF. The CDR3 region has the DNA TGCAGCGCTGGACACCACCTTTACGAGCAGTACTTC.

This clonotype was recorded a few times. The genes are TRBV15 and TRBJ1-2; perhaps TRBD1 as D (5 bases). This CDR3 is built from 12 residues. Germline lookup yields CDR1 LNHNV and CDR2 YYDKDF (reference sequence). V was clipped by 3 bases and J by 12 bases, with 14 bases between them. The CDR3 nucleotides read TGTGCCACCAGCAGCGGGACGGCAGTCAACACCTTC. This gives the protein CATSSGTAVNTF.

This sequence joins TRBV20-1 and TRBJ2-1; D is unclear. The CDR3 loop spans 11 amino acids. The V end lost 6 bases, the J end lost 3 bases, and 6 bases lay between the germline ends. Germline V gene sequence: CDR1 DFQATT, CDR2 SNEGSKA (reference sequence). CDR3 bases: TGCAGTGCCTTGATCTACAATGAGCAGTTCTTC. Protein product: CSALIYNEQFF.

This clonotype occurred many times. The chain links TRBV20-1 to TRBJ1-1, with D hard to call. The CDR3 is 10 amino acids. In germline, CDR1 is DFQATT, CDR2 SNEGSKA (reference sequence). V lost 5 bases and J lost 1, with 2 bases in between. In DNA form, the CDR3 reads TGCAGTGCTCGGAACACTGAAGCTTTCTTT. It encodes CSARNTEAFF.

J is TRBJ1-3 and V is TRBV4-1; no reliable D call. This CDR3 is built from 13 residues. Germline CDR1 is MGHRA and CDR2 is YSYEKL. The V end was cut by 5 bases, the J end by 1 base, with 6 bases between. In nucleotides, the CDR3 is TGCGCCAGCAGCGACGATTCTGGAAACACCATATATTTT. The encoded protein is CASSDDSGNTIYF.

The chain is built from TRBV15 and TRBJ1-2, with 7 positions matching TRBD1. This CDR3 is built from 15 residues. The V and J ends lost 4 bases and 4 bases, in that order; junction bases with no gene match: 9. Germline V gene data show CDR1 as LNHNV and CDR2 as YYDKDF (reference sequence). The CDR3 region is CATSTLGTVSYGYTF. CDR3 nucleotide sequence: TGTGCCACCAGCACCCTTGGGACAGTCTCCTATGGCTACACCTTC.

The table lists this clonotype with a count of one. V gene TRBV21-1 combines with J gene TRBJ1-5; the table's D call of TRBD1 was not tested on the DNA. TRBV21-1 is a recognized pseudogene. The CDR3 extends over 15 amino acids. CDR3 sequence (DNA): TGTGCCAGCAGCAAAGGACGACAGACCCATCAGCCCCAGCATTTT. Translation gives CASSKGRQTHQPQHF.

This chain uses TRBV18 with TRBJ2-1; maybe TRBD2 (5 bases). The ends were cut back, 6 bases at V and 9 bases at J, with 24 bases in the middle. CDR3 length: 16 amino acids. Per the germline V gene, CDR1 is KGHSH and CDR2 is LQKENI. CDR3 sequence (DNA): TGTGCCAGCTCTCTTATGGACTTCCCATTGAGTGGTGAGCAGTTCTTC. Translation: CASSLMDFPLSGEQFF.

The table lists this clonotype with a few counts. The chain employs TRBV7-9 and TRBJ1-2; D gene unclear. The CDR3 is 12 residues long. Trimming left V 3 bases short and J 8 bases short, with 10 bases between. Looked up from germline, CDR1 is SEHNR and CDR2 is FQNEAQ (reference sequence). CDR3 DNA: TGTGCCAGCAGCTTGGAGTTACGGGGCTACACCTTC. Translated, it gives CASSLELRGYTF.

The V call is TRBV20-1, the J call TRBJ2-3, with no clear D. Germline values: CDR1 DFQATT, CDR2 SNEGSKA (reference sequence). The germline V and J ends were trimmed by 0 bases and 4 bases, with 8 bases remaining between them. The CDR3 is 13 amino acids. CDR3 sequence: CSARDPQPDTQYF. The CDR3 DNA reads TGCAGTGCTAGAGATCCCCAGCCAGATACGCAGTATTTT.

The sample holds a few counts of this clonotype. V and J are TRBV7-2 and TRBJ2-7, with D tentatively TRBD1 (6 bases). V lost 0 bases, J lost 0 bases, and 18 bases lay in between. The CDR3 is 18 amino acids. The germline CDR1 and CDR2 sequences are SGHTA and FQGNSA. CDR3 protein: CASSLAAMLGQSSYEQYF. The CDR3 nucleotides are TGTGCCAGCAGCTTAGCGGCTATGCTAGGACAGTCCTCCTACGAGCAGTACTTC.

The chain links TRBV5-1 to TRBJ2-3; possibly TRBD1 for D (6 bases). Trimming shortened V by 9 bases and J by 2 bases, and 13 bases separated the two germline ends. The CDR3 sequence is 13 residues long. Germline V lookup: CDR1 SGHRS, CDR2 YFSETQ. CDR3 sequence: CATKGDNTDTQYF. CDR3 bases: TGCGCCACCAAGGGGGACAACACAGATACGCAGTATTTT.

The gene calls are TRBV20-1 and TRBJ1-5; 8 nucleotides line up with TRBD1. The CDR3 length is 15 residues. Germline V lookup: CDR1 DFQATT, CDR2 SNEGSKA (reference sequence). Germline trimming cut 6 bases from V and 3 bases from J; bases unmatched to any gene: 10. CDR3 nucleotide sequence: TGCAGTGCCCGCTATTCGGGACAGGCCAATCAGCCCCAGCATTTT. This encodes CSARYSGQANQPQHF.

The chain combines TRBV7-2 with TRBJ1-1, with D unresolved. V was pared by 5 bases and J by 4 bases, with 20 bases between. The CDR3 is 16 amino acids. Germline assignment: CDR1 SGHTA and CDR2 FQGNSA. The CDR3 DNA sequence: TGTGCCAGCAGCCCAGGTCCCTACGGCTATGGCACTGAAGCTTTCTTT. Translation: CASSPGPYGYGTEAFF. Together with reference TRBV7-2 and TRBJ1-1, the CDR3 gives the full variable domain: GAGVSQSPSNKVTEKGKDVELRCDPISGHTALYWYRQSLGQGLEFLIYFQGNSAPDKSGLPSDRFSAERTGGSVSTLTIQRTQQEDSAVYLCASSPGPYGYGTEAFFGQGTRLTVV.

This clonotype was detected only a few times. The rearrangement uses TRBV20-1 and TRBJ2-3, with unresolved D. V shed 0 bases and J shed 8 bases, with 6 bases lying between them. Germline CDR1 DFQATT, CDR2 SNEGSKA (reference sequence). CDR3 size: 11 residues. This CDR3 is CSARDPLTQYF. The DNA for the CDR3 is TGCAGTGCTAGAGATCCCCTTACGCAGTATTTT.

This clonotype has just a few counts. The J gene is TRBJ1-1, the V gene TRBV3-1, with D unresolved. Trimming took 3 bases from V and 0 from J, leaving 11 bases between them. The germline V gene has CDR1 LGHDT and CDR2 YNNKEL (reference sequence). The CDR3 has 15 amino acids. In nucleotides, the CDR3 is TGTGCCAGCAGCCAGAGGGCTTTCATGAACACTGAAGCTTTCTTT. Translating it yields CASSQRAFMNTEAFF.

The J gene is TRBJ2-1, the V gene TRBV5-6; D might be TRBD1 (5 bases). V was clipped by 4 bases and J by 0 bases, with 11 bases between them. Germline CDR1 SGHDT, CDR2 YYEEEE. CDR3 length equals 15 residues. DNA of the CDR3: TGTGCCAGCAGCGAGGACACCATCTCCTACAATGAGCAGTTCTTC. Translation: CASSEDTISYNEQFF.

The V and J genes are TRBV10-3 and TRBJ1-4; D is undetermined. Looked up from germline, CDR1 is ENHRY and CDR2 is SYGVKD. V lost 10 bases to trimming and J lost 6 bases, with 9 bases between them. This CDR3 has 11 amino acids. CDR3 region: CATLAYEKLFF. The CDR3 region has the DNA TGTGCCACCCTAGCCTATGAAAAACTGTTTTTT.

This clonotype was picked up a small number of times. The genes are TRBV20-1 and TRBJ1-1; a weak D match, TRBD1 (5 bases). In germline, CDR1 is DFQATT, CDR2 SNEGSKA (reference sequence). The CDR3 loop spans 14 amino acids. V was clipped by 0 bases and J by 6 bases, with 14 bases between them. CDR3: CSAREGHRSAEAFF. CDR3 nucleotides: TGCAGTGCTAGAGAAGGCCACAGGAGCGCTGAAGCTTTCTTT.

In this sample, this clonotype turned up a few times. The chain is built from TRBV12-5 and TRBJ1-6; the match to TRBD1 covers 9 bases. Trimming cost V 0 bases and J 9 bases; bases outside gene matches: 3. Germline V gene lookup returns CDR1 LGHNT and CDR2 FRNRAP. The CDR3 contains 15 residues. The CDR3 is CASGLVTGGSSPLHF. Here the CDR3 DNA reads TGTGCTAGTGGTTTGGTAACAGGGGGCAGTTCACCCCTCCACTTT.

As to this clonotype: Mismatch with germline at one junction end may stem from a read error. The rearrangement links TRBV11-2 to TRBJ2-7; possibly TRBD2 for D (5 bases). From germline, CDR1 is SGHAT and CDR2 FQNNGV. CDR3 length equals 14 residues. The CDR3 protein is CASSPRGNSYEQCF. The CDR3 DNA is TGTGCCAGCAGCCCCAGAGGGAACTCCTACGAGCAGTGCTTC.

The chain links TRBV12-3 or TRBV12-4 to TRBJ1-5, with TRBD1 matching over 10 bases. V was pared by 4 bases and J by 4 bases, with 16 bases of the junction left unmatched. The CDR3 has 19 amino acids. CDR3 in DNA: TGTGCCAGCAGTTCACCTGGGACAGGGGACGCCAGGGGTAATCAGCCCCAGCATTTT. Translated: CASSSPGTGDARGNQPQHF.

This clonotype was found a few times. This sequence joins TRBV29-1 and TRBJ2-3; a weak D match, TRBD1 (5 bases). Germline V gene sequence: CDR1 SQVTM, CDR2 ANQGSEA. This CDR3 spans 16 amino acids. V lost 0 bases and J 2 bases, leaving 15 bases between the germline ends. The CDR3 region is CSVEDLQGYFTDTQYF. CDR3 sequence (DNA): TGCAGCGTTGAAGATCTTCAGGGATACTTCACAGATACGCAGTATTTT.

The chain carries TRBV19 and TRBJ2-1; 8 nucleotides line up with TRBD2. The CDR3 has 14 amino acids. In germline, CDR1 is LNHDA, CDR2 SQIVND (reference sequence). V trimming: 3 bases; J trimming: 7 bases; junction bases outside the gene matches: 5. CDR3 nucleotide sequence: TGTGCCAGTAGTATTGGGGTAGCGGGGAATGAGCAGTTCTTC. As protein: CASSIGVAGNEQFF. The whole variable domain, remainder taken from reference TRBV19 and TRBJ2-1, is DGGITQSPKYLFRKEGQNVTLSCEQNLNHDAMYWYRQDPGQGLRLIYYSQIVNDFQKGDIAEGYSVSREKKESFPLTVTSAQKNPTAFYLCASSIGVAGNEQFFGPGTRLTVL.

The V and J genes are TRBV12-3 or TRBV12-4 and TRBJ1-5; 9 bases match TRBD1. J was trimmed by 6 bases and V by 1 base; bases with no gene match: 7. The CDR3 covers 16 residues. CDR3 sequence reads: CASSLVGTGMSQPQHF. CDR3 coding DNA: TGTGCCAGCAGTTTAGTCGGGACAGGGATGAGTCAGCCCCAGCATTTT.